Presented here are 17 T cell receptor beta chains from one specimen sequenced in a study of regulatory T cells in long-lasting Graves disease. Arm-PCR of CDR3 regions and iRepertoire HTBI primers were used to build TCR beta libraries. One entry per CDR3 protein results from TCRdb running MiXCR on the multiplex PCR reads. The table has 530,000 or so distinct CDR3 sequences, roughly 12% seen once. Time point indicated: newly diagnosed GD, antithyroid drugs for less than 3 months. The TCR library was prepared using RNA isolated from PBMCs. These data were also filed under a second study, of T cells in Graves' hyperthyroidism and ophthalmopathy.

The sequenced sample was peripheral blood mononuclear cells (PBMCs), obtained at new diagnosis, from a patient treated with antithyroid drugs. Every receptor here comes from a man aged 25 to 40 with Graves disease.

In the case of this clonotype: A read error may account for a junction end that differs from germline. The chain joins TRBV11-2 to TRBJ2-3, with 8 bases that match TRBD2. The CDR3 is 15 residues long. Germline values: CDR1 SGHAT, CDR2 FQNNGV. The CDR3 DNA sequence: TGCGCCAGCAGCCAAGATCCGGGGGGGCCAGATACGCAGTATTTT. This sequence encodes CASSQDPGGPDTQYF.

V gene TRBV7-9 combines with J gene TRBJ2-6, with D maybe TRBD2 (5 bases). Germline loops: CDR1 SEHNR, CDR2 FQNEAQ (reference sequence). This CDR3 is 15 amino acids long. V lost 5 bases and J lost 9, with 17 bases in between. The CDR3 loop reads CASSPDGIPGNVLTF. CDR3 in DNA: TGTGCCAGCAGCCCCGACGGGATCCCCGGCAACGTCCTGACTTTC. Drawing the rest from reference TRBV7-9 and TRBJ2-6, the complete variable domain is DTGVSQNPRHKITKRGQNVTFRCDPISEHNRLYWYRQTLGQGPEFLTYFQNEAQLEKSRLLSDRFSAERPKGSFSTLEIQRTEQGDSAMYLCASSPDGIPGNVLTFGAGSRLTVL.

This chain connects TRBV10-3 to TRBJ2-4; 12 bases line up with TRBD2. With V trimmed by 4 bases and J by 7 bases, 8 bases remained unmatched. This CDR3 has 16 residues. Germline V gene data show CDR1 as ENHRY and CDR2 as SYGVKD. The CDR3 sequence is CAISGTSGRRWNIQYF. The DNA for the CDR3 is TGTGCCATCAGTGGAACTAGCGGGAGGCGGTGGAACATTCAGTACTTC.

The chain joins TRBV20-1 to TRBJ2-7; no firm D call. Trimming removed 6 bases at V and 1 base at J, with 16 bases between. CDR1 DFQATT and CDR2 SNEGSKA come from the germline V gene (reference sequence). The CDR3 has 14 amino acids. CDR3: CSAHPGPPSYEQYF. CDR3 DNA sequence: TGCAGTGCCCACCCGGGTCCCCCGTCCTACGAGCAGTACTTC.

The chain recombines TRBV14 with TRBJ2-3; 9 nucleotides agree with TRBD1. The CDR3 is made up of 20 amino acids. From germline, CDR1 is SGHDN and CDR2 FVKESK. The V segment lost 0 bases and the J segment 2 bases; nucleotides outside the gene matches: 15. The CDR3 loop is CASSQDWIEVRQGDTDTQYF. The CDR3 DNA sequence: TGTGCCAGCAGCCAAGATTGGATTGAGGTGCGACAGGGGGACACAGATACGCAGTATTTT.

This clonotype appeared many times. The genes are TRBV10-1 and TRBJ2-7; 7 bases match TRBD2. CDR1 is WNHNN and CDR2 is SYGVQD in the germline V gene (reference sequence). This CDR3 comprises 14 residues. The junction had 4 bases not matched to a gene; V was cut back by 0 bases and J by 5 bases. The CDR3 bases are TGCGCCAGCAGTGAGTCCGGGCGGGAGCACGAGCAGTACTTC. It encodes CASSESGREHEQYF.

This clonotype was seen a handful of times. The CDR3 DNA sequence: TGCAGTGGTCTTAGCGGGGGGACCTACAATGAGCAGTTCTTC. The encoded protein is CSGLSGGTYNEQFF. The V gene is TRBV20-1, the J gene TRBJ2-1, with 10 positions matching TRBD2. The CDR3 consists of 14 residues. Germline values: CDR1 DFQATT, CDR2 SNEGSKA (reference sequence). Germline trimming cut 7 bases from V and 2 bases from J; bases unmatched to any gene: 5.

This clonotype was counted at least ten times. V and J are TRBV20-1 and TRBJ2-1, with D possibly being TRBD2 (6 bases). CDR1 DFQATT and CDR2 SNEGSKA come from the germline V gene (reference sequence). The CDR3 extends over 12 amino acids. Trimming removed 2 bases at V and 7 bases at J, with 9 bases between. The CDR3 here is CSARRGRNEQFF. DNA of the CDR3: TGCAGTGCTAGAAGAGGGAGGAATGAGCAGTTCTTC.

A word on this clonotype: No conserved phenylalanine or tryptophan is present at the end of the CDR3, so a read error is the likely explanation. The chain links TRBV19 to TRBJ1-5, with 10 bases matching TRBD1. This CDR3 spans 17 amino acids. Germline V gene lookup returns CDR1 LNHDA and CDR2 SQIVND (reference sequence). V was pared by 4 bases and J by 2 bases, with 8 bases of the junction left unmatched. This CDR3 is CASSTWDRGMGNQPQHS. The CDR3 DNA is TGTGCCAGTAGTACCTGGGACAGGGGAATGGGCAATCAGCCCCAGCATTCT.

In its sample, this clonotype was seen many times. The chain is built from TRBV6-1 and TRBJ2-7; 9 bases match TRBD1. The CDR3 has 12 residues. Trimming at V came to 3 bases and at J to 12 bases, leaving 6 bases not matched to a gene. Germline CDR1 is MNHNS and CDR2 is SASEGT. CDR3 nucleotides: TGTGCCAGCAGTGACACCGGGACAGGGCCGTACTTC. It is translated as CASSDTGTGPYF.

Comment on this clonotype: A much larger clone lies a single base off, so this may be a read error. V gene TRBV18 combines with J gene TRBJ1-1, with D possibly being TRBD1 (5 bases). The V gene's germline CDR1 is KGHSH and CDR2 LQKENI. Trimming took 4 bases from V and 4 from J, leaving 10 bases between them. The CDR3 is made up of 13 amino acids. CDR3 nucleotide sequence: TGTGCCAGCTCACAGGGGAATGGCACTGAAGCTTTCTTT. Translated, it gives CASSQGNGTEAFF.

V and J are TRBV5-1 and TRBJ1-3; 8 nucleotides line up with TRBD1. Unmatched junction bases numbered 6, after V lost 4 bases and J lost 0 bases. The CDR3 runs 16 residues. The germline CDR1 and CDR2 sequences are SGHRS and YFSETQ. CDR3: CASSGRDRSSGNTIYF. CDR3 sequence (DNA): TGCGCCAGCAGCGGACGGGACAGGAGCTCTGGAAACACCATATATTTT.

This sequence joins TRBV19 and TRBJ2-1, with TRBD2 as a possible D gene (5 bases). The CDR3 consists of 15 residues. The V gene's germline CDR1 is LNHDA and CDR2 SQIVND (reference sequence). V was clipped by 6 bases and J by 8 bases, with 20 bases between them. CDR3 amino acids: CASRTLGEPLDEQFF. In DNA, the CDR3 is TGTGCCAGTAGGACTCTTGGGGAGCCCCTCGATGAGCAGTTCTTC.

Many counts were recorded for this clonotype. DNA for the CDR3: TGTGCCAGCAGACGAGGAAGACAGGCGACGGAGGCCCAGCATTTT. It encodes CASRRGRQATEAQHF. J is TRBJ1-5 and V is TRBV27; weak D call: TRBD1 (6 bases). V was shortened by 6 bases and J by 11 bases, with 23 bases between the two germline ends. Germline V gene lookup returns CDR1 MNHEY and CDR2 SMNVEV (reference sequence). This CDR3 is built from 15 residues.

This clonotype turned up a few times. This chain joins TRBV12-5 and TRBJ2-1, with 7 bases identical to TRBD2. V trimming: 0 bases; J trimming: 10 bases; junction bases outside the gene matches: 12. Germline lookup yields CDR1 LGHNT and CDR2 FRNRAP. This CDR3 has 16 residues. In DNA form, the CDR3 reads TGTGCTAGTGGTTTGGTACTGGGGGGGAGCAATTCCGAGCAGTTCTTC. The encoded protein is CASGLVLGGSNSEQFF.

The V and J genes are TRBV5-1 and TRBJ1-4; TRBD1 aligns across 10 bases. With 0 bases clipped from V and 8 bases from J, the junction kept 4 bases outside the gene matches. Germline V lookup: CDR1 SGHRS, CDR2 YFSETQ. The CDR3 loop spans 15 amino acids. CDR3 residues: CASSLGGQGNEKLFF. CDR3 nucleotide sequence: TGCGCCAGCAGCTTGGGGGGACAGGGGAACGAAAAACTGTTTTTT.

The chain couples TRBV6-5 to TRBJ1-3, with 7 bases that match TRBD1. CDR1 is MNHEY, CDR2 SVGAGI, per germline. CDR3 size: 15 residues. V lost 2 bases, J lost 2 bases, and 3 bases stayed unmatched. The CDR3 region is CASSYGTGAGNTIYF. DNA for the CDR3: TGTGCCAGCAGTTACGGTACAGGGGCTGGAAACACCATATATTTT.